This TCR beta chain appears in the sequencing data of a study of CXCR3-negative and CXCR3-positive naive CD8 T cells. General study points: No difference in surface CD5 was seen between naive subsets, and TCR strength was inferred from TRB CDR3 properties.

As to this clonotype: The antigen is unknown.

The CDR3 consists of 13 residues. CDR1 is SGHRS, CDR2 YFSETQ, per germline. The authors made the TRB cDNA libraries by 5' RACE using UMI labels. TCRdb re-called the 5' RACE reads and catalogs CDR3 proteins one per entry, DNA excluded. This repertoire includes 45,000 to 65,000 distinct CDR3 sequences. Specimen: memory CD8+ T cells from blood. The source is a human donor in good health. Some clones in this sample may be carry-over from other donors' samples. The J gene is TRBJ1-2, the V gene TRBV5-1; TCRdb calls TRBD1, which cannot be checked without DNA. CDR3 in amino acids: CASSLEGTHGYTF.